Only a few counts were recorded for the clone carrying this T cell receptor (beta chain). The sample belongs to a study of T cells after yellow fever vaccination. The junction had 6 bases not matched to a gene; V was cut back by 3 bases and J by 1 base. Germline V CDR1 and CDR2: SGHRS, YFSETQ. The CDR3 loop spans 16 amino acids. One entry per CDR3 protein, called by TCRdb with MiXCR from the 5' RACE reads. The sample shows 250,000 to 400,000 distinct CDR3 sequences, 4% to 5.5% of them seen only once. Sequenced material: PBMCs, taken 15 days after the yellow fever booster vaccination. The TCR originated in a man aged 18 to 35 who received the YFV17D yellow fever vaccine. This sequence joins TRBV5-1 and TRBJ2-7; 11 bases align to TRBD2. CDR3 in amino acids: CASSWTSGRASYEQYF. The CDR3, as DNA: TGCGCCAGCAGCTGGACTAGCGGGCGGGCGTCCTACGAGCAGTACTTC.